A single sample is the source of the 27 T cell receptor beta chains below, sequenced in a study of tumor and adjacent non-tumor tissue in lung cancer. TCRbeta libraries were built with three rounds of nested PCR, modified from ARM-PCR. TCRdb re-analysed the multiplex PCR reads in MiXCR, keeping a single row per CDR3 protein. The sample shows about 90,000 distinct CDR3 sequences, approximately 73% of them seen only once. No cell sorting was done before RNA was extracted from the tissue. This non-tumor lung sample came from over 3 cm beyond the tumor edge. The sequenced sample consisted of distant non-tumor lung tissue. The receptors come from a woman aged 45-65 years with non-small cell lung cancer.

On this clonotype: One end of the junction is discordant with germline, which a read error may explain. This chain connects TRBV4-2 to TRBJ1-1, with TRBD1 as a possible D gene (5 bases). This CDR3 contains 15 residues. The V gene's germline CDR1 is LGHNA and CDR2 YNFKEQ. For the CDR3, the DNA is TGTACCAGCAGCCAAGAGGGGCAGCGAGGCACTGTAGCTTTCTTT. As protein: CTSSQEGQRGTVAFF.

Concerning this clonotype: Likely a read error: the CDR3 ends without its conserved phenylalanine or tryptophan. V usage is TRBV11-2 and J usage is TRBJ2-7; D unresolved. CDR1 and CDR2 from the germline V gene are SGHAT and FQNNGV. The V gene lost 6 bases and the J gene lost 1 base, with 10 bases spanning the gap. This CDR3 region has 13 residues. The CDR3 nucleotides read TGTGCCAGCAGTTTAACATATTCCTACGAGCAGTACTTA. Residues: CASSLTYSYEQYL.

Comment on this clonotype: The junction and the germline gene differ at one end; a read error may be behind it. The chain links TRBV10-2 to TRBJ2-1, with TRBD2 as a possible D gene (6 bases). This CDR3 contains 15 residues. Germline V gene data show CDR1 as WSHSY and CDR2 as SAAADI. The CDR3 sequence: CASSGRVVGHNEQFF. The CDR3 DNA is TGCGCCAGCAGCGGGAGAGTGGTGGGTCACAATGAGCAGTTCTTT.

On this clonotype itself: A junction end diverges from the germline sequence, so it may reflect a read error. The V gene is TRBV10-2, the J gene TRBJ2-1, with 10 positions matching TRBD2. CDR1 WSHSY and CDR2 SAAADI come from the germline V gene. This CDR3 is built from 16 residues. The CDR3 DNA sequence: TGCGCCAACAGTGATACCGGTACTAGCGGGACCGATGAACAGTTCTTC. It encodes CANSDTGTSGTDEQFF.

A note on this clonotype: A read error may account for a junction end that differs from germline. This chain joins TRBV11-2 and TRBJ1-6; 8 nucleotides match TRBD1. CDR1 is SGHAT, CDR2 FQNNGV, per germline. This CDR3 comprises 14 residues. The CDR3 here is CASSLDRGNSPLRF. CDR3 DNA: TGTGCTAGCAGCTTAGACAGGGGTAATTCACCCCTTCGCTTT.

There are many counts of this clonotype. The V and J genes are TRBV30 and TRBJ2-2, with a weak D call TRBD2 (5 bases). Trimming took 5 bases from V and 5 from J, leaving 18 bases between them. The CDR3 consists of 15 residues. The germline gives CDR1 GTSNPN, CDR2 SVGIG (reference sequence). The CDR3 loop reads CAWHPGWEYTGELFF. CDR3 bases: TGTGCCTGGCACCCAGGTTGGGAGTATACCGGGGAGCTGTTTTTT.

Remarks on this clonotype: This may arise from a read error, as a much more abundant clone is one base away. The chain is built from TRBV20-1 and TRBJ2-1, with 11 bases matching TRBD2. CDR1 DFQATT and CDR2 SNEGSKA come from the germline V gene (reference sequence). J lost 3 bases, V lost 6 bases, and 4 bases had no gene match. The CDR3 consists of 14 residues. The CDR3 bases are TGCAGTGCGACCACTAGCGGGAGCTACAATGAGCAGTTCTTC. The encoded protein is CSATTSGSYNEQFF.

As to this clonotype: Germline and junction disagree at one end, which may indicate a read error. The CDR3 sequence is CASTEGGGLYNEQFF. The DNA of the CDR3 is TGTGCCAGCACTGAAGGGGGGGGTCTGTACAATGAGCAGTTCTTC. V is TRBV6-1 and J is TRBJ2-1; perhaps TRBD2 as D (7 bases). The CDR3 has 15 amino acids. Germline lookup yields CDR1 MNHNS and CDR2 SASEGT.

Details on this clonotype: A read error is likely, as this CDR3 ends without the conserved phenylalanine or tryptophan. The CDR3 DNA reads TGTGCCAGCAGTTCGCCGGGATCCTCTTACGGGCAGTACCTC. Protein: CASSSPGSSYGQYL. This rearrangement joins TRBV6-6 to TRBJ2-7, with D possibly TRBD2 on 5 matching bases. The CDR3 consists of 14 residues. Germline CDR1 is MNHNY and CDR2 is SVGAGI (reference sequence).

The rearrangement uses TRBV6-6 and TRBJ2-3; possible D gene TRBD2, 5 bases. There are 14 residues in the CDR3. V was trimmed by 10 bases and J by 2 bases, leaving 16 bases between them. Germline V gene data show CDR1 as MNHNY and CDR2 as SVGAGI (reference sequence). CDR3 loop: CANTPGGHTDTQYF. The CDR3 region has the DNA TGTGCCAACACTCCTGGAGGCCACACAGATACGCAGTATTTT.

V gene TRBV7-9 combines with J gene TRBJ2-7; 11 nucleotides match TRBD2. The ends lost 6 bases at V and 7 bases at J; junction bases unmatched: 14. This CDR3 comprises 16 residues. Germline V gene lookup returns CDR1 SEHNR and CDR2 FQNEAQ (reference sequence). CDR3 DNA sequence: TGTGCCAGCAGTTTTAAACTAGCGGGAGCTGAGCGGGAGCAGTACTTC. Encoded protein: CASSFKLAGAEREQYF.

This clonotype was seen repeatedly, ten times or more. This chain connects TRBV6-2 or TRBV6-3 to TRBJ2-3; 7 bases match TRBD2. This CDR3 has 18 residues. The germline gives CDR1 MNHEY, CDR2 SVGEGT. V dropped 2 bases and J dropped 2; count of bases not matched to a gene: 13. The CDR3 nucleotides are TGTGCCAGCAGTTACAGGGCGCGGGAGTGGCGCCACACAGATACGCAGTATTTT. Its protein is CASSYRAREWRHTDTQYF.

About this clonotype itself: One end of the junction is discordant with germline, which a read error may explain. The chain employs TRBV10-2 and TRBJ1-1, with TRBD1 as a possible D gene (5 bases). CDR3 length: 12 residues. CDR1 and CDR2 (germline): WSHSY, SAAADI. DNA for the CDR3: TGTGCCAGCTTAGGACATAACACTGAAGCTTTCTTT. It yields the protein CASLGHNTEAFF.

The chain uses TRBV11-2 and TRBJ2-1, with TRBD1 matching 9 bases. The CDR3 runs 16 residues. CDR1 is SGHAT, CDR2 FQNNGV, per germline. The CDR3 reads CTGSLEAGQGMNEQFF. The CDR3 DNA reads TGTACCGGCAGCTTAGAGGCGGGACAGGGTATGAACGAGCAGTTCTTC. Full variable domain (rest looked up from reference TRBV11-2 and TRBJ2-1): EAGVAQSPRYKIIEKRQSVAFWCNPISGHATLYWYQQILGQGPKLLIQFQNNGVVDDSQLPKDRFSAERLKGVDSTLKIQPAKLEDSAVYLCTGSLEAGQGMNEQFFGPGTRLTVL.

A remark on this clonotype: One end of the junction fails to match germline, which may point to a read error. The chain employs TRBV20-1 and TRBJ2-7; D uncertain. Germline values: CDR1 DFQATT, CDR2 SNEGSKA (reference sequence). This CDR3 has 12 residues. Here the CDR3 reads CSARDVKGEQYF. Here the CDR3 DNA reads TGCAGTGCTAGAGATGTCAAGGGCGAGCAATACTTC.

With respect to this clonotype: One junction end does not reproduce the germline sequence, and a read error may be involved. The V call is TRBV11-2, the J call TRBJ2-2, with 7 bases that match TRBD2. The CDR3 totals 15 residues. Germline V CDR1 and CDR2: SGHAT, FQNNGV. CDR3 loop: CASTLGSGKAGELLF. The CDR3 coding sequence is TGTGCCAGCACACTGGGGAGCGGGAAGGCCGGGGAGCTGCTTTTT. Combining the CDR3 with reference TRBV11-2 and TRBJ2-2 gives the whole variable domain EAGVAQSPRYKIIEKRQSVAFWCNPISGHATLYWYQQILGQGPKLLIQFQNNGVVDDSQLPKDRFSAERLKGVDSTLKIQPAKLEDSAVYLCASTLGSGKAGELLFGEGSRLTVL.

The V gene is TRBV12-3 or TRBV12-4, the J gene TRBJ2-1; 9 bases are shared with TRBD1. V shed 7 bases, J shed 3 bases, and the junction held 7 bases outside the gene matches. CDR3 length: 15 amino acids. DNA of the CDR3: TGTGCCAGCAAATCAGCGACAGGGGGCTACAATGAGCAGTTCTTC. Residues: CASKSATGGYNEQFF.

V and J are TRBV12-3 or TRBV12-4 and TRBJ2-5; D is tentatively TRBD1 or TRBD2 (7 bases each). Trimming took off 4 bases at V and 6 bases at J, with 15 bases between the two ends. The CDR3 is made up of 14 amino acids. For the CDR3, the DNA is TGTGCCAGCAGTTGGGGTCAGGGGGGGAAGACCCAGTACTTC. Protein sequence: CASSWGQGGKTQYF.

This clonotype was seen more than once but under ten times. An end of the junction differs from the germline gene, which may be a read error. J is TRBJ2-2 and V is TRBV5-1, with a possible D match to TRBD2 (6 bases). CDR3 length: 14 amino acids. Germline V lookup: CDR1 SGHRS, CDR2 YFSETQ. CDR3 sequence reads: CASSTGENTGGLFF. CDR3 nucleotides: TGCGCCAGCAGCACGGGGGAGAACACCGGGGGGCTGTTTTTT.

This clonotype has only a few counts. A much more abundant neighbour one base away suggests this may be a read error. As DNA, the CDR3 is TGTGCCAGCAGTTTTAGGACTAGGGGGATTGGAGAGCAGTACTTC. It yields the protein CASSFRTRGIGEQYF. This chain joins TRBV28 and TRBJ2-7; D may be TRBD2 (7 bases). Trimming took off 3 bases at V and 7 bases at J, with 19 bases between the two ends. There are 15 residues in the CDR3. The germline V gene encodes CDR1 MDHEN and CDR2 SYDVKM.

This clonotype was seen more than once but under ten times. A much larger clone sits a single nucleotide away, making a read error possible. J is TRBJ2-4 and V is TRBV20-1; D may match TRBD1 or TRBD2 (5 bases each). CDR3 size: 17 residues. Germline CDR1 reads DFQATT; CDR2 reads SNEGSKA (reference sequence). As DNA, the CDR3 is TGCACTGCTTCAGAGCTCTCAGAAGCAGCAAGAGGGGTCATTCAGTACTTC. Its protein is CTASELSEAARGVIQYF.

The genes are TRBV4-1 and TRBJ2-1; D unclear. The CDR3 has 15 residues. Trimming pared 2 bases from V and 0 bases from J, leaving 8 bases between. CDR1 and CDR2 (germline): MGHRA, YSYEKL. The CDR3 sequence is CASSQKALSYNEQFF. CDR3 sequence (DNA): TGCGCCAGCAGCCAAAAGGCACTCTCCTACAATGAGCAGTTCTTC.

Notes on this clonotype: A read error may produce the germline difference seen at one junction end. The chain employs TRBV11-1 and TRBJ2-5; D is perhaps TRBD2 (5 bases). Germline CDR1 reads SGHAT; CDR2 reads FQDESV (reference sequence). CDR3 length: 13 residues. The CDR3 sequence is CASSFGKGETLYF. As DNA, the CDR3 is TGTGCCAGCAGCTTCGGGAAGGGTGAGACCCTGTACTTC.

The rearrangement joins TRBV12-3 or TRBV12-4 to TRBJ1-2; no definite D call. Trimming left V 6 bases short and J 7 bases short, with 18 bases between. The CDR3 totals 14 residues. Written as DNA, the CDR3 is TGTGCCAGCAGCTACAGAGATGGGTCTGGTGGCTACACCTTC. It is translated as CASSYRDGSGGYTF.

To note about this clonotype: The junction departs from germline at one end; a sequencing error may be responsible. The chain employs TRBV6-2 or TRBV6-3 and TRBJ1-1; D is uncertain. CDR3 length: 13 amino acids. Per germline, CDR1 MNHEY and CDR2 SVGEGT. The CDR3 region has the DNA TGTGCCAGCAGTTACTCGAGTGACATGATCGCTTCCTTT. This sequence encodes CASSYSSDMIASF.

Comments on this clonotype: A much larger clone sits a single nucleotide away, making a read error possible. The chain recombines TRBV5-8 with TRBJ1-4; D not resolved. Germline-derived CDR1 and CDR2 are SGHTS and YDEGEE. The CDR3 contains 12 residues. The DNA of the CDR3 is TGTGCCAGAAGCTTGTGGGTTGAAAAACTGTTTTTT. The encoded protein is CARSLWVEKLFF.

This clonotype showed up many times. The chain uses TRBV7-9 and TRBJ2-2; D is ambiguous. The V end lost 0 bases, the J end lost 3 bases, and 11 bases lay between the germline ends. Germline values: CDR1 SEHNR, CDR2 FQNEAQ (reference sequence). There are 16 residues in the CDR3. This chain's CDR3 is CASSLAQAHHTGELFF. DNA of the CDR3: TGTGCCAGCAGCTTAGCCCAGGCGCACCACACCGGGGAGCTGTTTTTT.